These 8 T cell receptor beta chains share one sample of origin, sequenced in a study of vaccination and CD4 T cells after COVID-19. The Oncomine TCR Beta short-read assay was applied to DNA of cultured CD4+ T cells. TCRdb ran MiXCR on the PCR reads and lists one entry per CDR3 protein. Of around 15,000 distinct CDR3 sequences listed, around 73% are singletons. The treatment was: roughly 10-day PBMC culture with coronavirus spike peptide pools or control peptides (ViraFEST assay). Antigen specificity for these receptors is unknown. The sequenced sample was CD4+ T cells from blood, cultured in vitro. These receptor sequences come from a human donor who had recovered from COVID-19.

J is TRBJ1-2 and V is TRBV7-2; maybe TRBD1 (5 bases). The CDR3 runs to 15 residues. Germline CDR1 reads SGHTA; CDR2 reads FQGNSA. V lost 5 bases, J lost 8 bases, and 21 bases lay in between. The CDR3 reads CASSLGVLGAYGYTF. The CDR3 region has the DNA TGTGCCAGCAGCCTAGGGGTTCTAGGGGCCTACGGCTACACCTTC.

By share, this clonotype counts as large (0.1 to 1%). CDR3 sequence reads: CASSFAGGVRNSPLHF. CDR3 DNA sequence: TGTGCCAGCAGCTTTGCAGGGGGAGTTCGGAATTCACCCCTCCACTTT. The chain joins TRBV7-2 to TRBJ1-6; 7 bases are shared with TRBD1. The V segment lost 3 bases and the J segment 7 bases; nucleotides outside the gene matches: 9. CDR1 is SGHTA, CDR2 FQGNSA, per germline. The CDR3 consists of 16 residues.

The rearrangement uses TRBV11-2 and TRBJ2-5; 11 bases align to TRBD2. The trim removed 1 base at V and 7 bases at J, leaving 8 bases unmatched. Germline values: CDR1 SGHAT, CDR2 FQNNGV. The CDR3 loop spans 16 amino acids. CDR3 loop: CASSLGLGTSGMTQYF. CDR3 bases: TGTGCCAGCAGCTTAGGATTGGGGACTAGCGGTATGACCCAGTACTTC.

CDR3 protein: CSASSSGTTDTQYF. The CDR3 DNA reads as TGCAGTGCTAGCTCTAGCGGGACCACAGATACGCAGTATTTT. The chain couples TRBV20-1 to TRBJ2-3, with 9 nucleotides matching TRBD2. The germline V gene encodes CDR1 DFQATT and CDR2 SNEGSKA (reference sequence). The CDR3 length is 14 residues. With 3 bases clipped from V and 2 bases from J, the junction kept 3 bases outside the gene matches.

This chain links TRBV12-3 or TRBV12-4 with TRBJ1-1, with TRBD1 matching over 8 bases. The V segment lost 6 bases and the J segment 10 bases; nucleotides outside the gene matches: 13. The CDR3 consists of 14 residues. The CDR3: CASSQTSGGRGAFF. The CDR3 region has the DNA TGTGCCAGCAGCCAGACATCAGGGGGCAGGGGAGCTTTCTTT.

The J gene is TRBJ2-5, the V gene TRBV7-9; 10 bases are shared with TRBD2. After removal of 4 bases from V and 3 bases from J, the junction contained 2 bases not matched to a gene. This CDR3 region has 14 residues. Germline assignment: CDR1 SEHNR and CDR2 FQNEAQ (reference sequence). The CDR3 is CASSSGTSEETQYF. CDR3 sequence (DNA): TGTGCCAGCAGCTCCGGGACTAGCGAAGAGACCCAGTACTTC.

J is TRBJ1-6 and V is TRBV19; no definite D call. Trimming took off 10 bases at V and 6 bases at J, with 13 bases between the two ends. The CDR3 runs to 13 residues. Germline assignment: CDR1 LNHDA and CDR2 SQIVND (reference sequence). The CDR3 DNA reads TGTGCCACATCGGCAGGCACTAATTCACCCCTCCACTTT. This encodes CATSAGTNSPLHF.

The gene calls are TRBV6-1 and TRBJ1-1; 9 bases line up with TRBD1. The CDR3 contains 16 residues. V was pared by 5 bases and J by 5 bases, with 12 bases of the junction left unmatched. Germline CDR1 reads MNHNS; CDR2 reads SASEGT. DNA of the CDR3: TGTGCCAGCAGTAATACTGGGACAGGGAGAGGGACTGAAGCTTTCTTT. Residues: CASSNTGTGRGTEAFF.